Listed below are T cell receptor beta chains from one sample, sequenced in a study of T cell responses to AZD1222 COVID-19 vaccine. This table comes from immunoSEQ multiplex PCR, and its TCRdb copy is limited to in-frame clones, with some not included. The sample records roughly 140,000 clones, over 75% being singletons. The sequences come from peripheral blood, collected on day 0 of AZD1222 vaccination. These receptor sequences come from an adult in good health. CDR3s include the opening cysteine and the closing phenylalanine or tryptophan. Fields, in order: D gene, V gene, clone size, J gene, CDR3 protein, CDR3 DNA. A D gene is named only where the DNA matches it firmly. Not every row has a clone size; where given, it reads once, few, many or a size class.

>-|TRBV15|-|TRBJ2-1
CATSRDIGTRGTNEQFF
TGTGCCACCAGCAGGGATATTGGGACCCGGGGGACCAATGAGCAGTTCTTC
>-|TRBV19|-|TRBJ2-7
CASSIPPFSEQYF
TGTGCCAGTAGTATCCCCCCCTTTTCCGAGCAGTACTTC
>TRBD1|TRBV5-4|-|TRBJ1-3
CASSLPGTGSGNTIYF
TGTGCCAGCAGCTTGCCCGGGACAGGCTCTGGAAACACCATATATTTT
>-|TRBV14|-|TRBJ1-1
CASSQDLGQINTEAFF
TGTGCCAGCAGCCAAGATCTGGGGCAGATCAACACTGAAGCTTTCTTT
>-|TRBV2|-|TRBJ1-5
CASSAKYSNQPQHF
TGTGCCAGCAGCGCTAAGTATAGCAATCAGCCCCAGCATTTT
>-|TRBV5-1|-|TRBJ2-7
CASSWAGVSYEQYF
TGCGCCAGCAGCTGGGCTGGGGTTTCCTACGAGCAGTACTTC
>-|TRBV4-1|-|TRBJ2-3
CASSQDGPGTDTQYF
TGCGCCAGCAGCCAAGATGGTCCGGGCACAGATACGCAGTATTTT
>-|TRBV2|-|TRBJ1-6
CASSYRQGEISPLHF
TGTGCCAGCAGTTACCGACAAGGGGAAATTTCACCCCTCCACTTT
>-|TRBV28|-|TRBJ2-7
CASSLPGTQNYEQYF
TGTGCCAGCAGTTTGCCCGGGACTCAAAACTACGAGCAGTACTTC
>-|TRBV11-2|-|TRBJ1-1
CASSLRGAEGDTEAFF
TGTGCCAGCAGCTTAAGGGGGGCGGAGGGGGACACTGAAGCTTTCTTT
>-|TRBV15|-|TRBJ2-7
CATSKLRGLYEQYF
TGTGCCACCAGCAAATTAAGGGGGTTGTACGAGCAGTACTTC
>-|TRBV6-4|once|TRBJ2-1
CTSSDRAGETNEQFF
TGTACCAGCAGTGATCGGGCAGGGGAGACCAATGAGCAGTTCTTC
>-|TRBV18|-|TRBJ1-1
CASSPQGSTEAFF
TGTGCCAGCTCACCACAGGGTTCAACTGAAGCTTTCTTT
>TRBD2|TRBV7-3|-|TRBJ2-3
CASSLTLAKTDTQYF
TGTGCCAGCAGCTTAACACTAGCGAAGACAGATACGCAGTATTTT
>-|TRBV19|-|TRBJ1-4
CASSAQQGRNEKLFF
TGTGCCAGTAGTGCCCAACAGGGCCGGAATGAAAAACTGTTTTTT
>-|TRBV9|-|TRBJ1-3
CASRGGNTIYF
TGTGCCAGCAGGGGGGGAAACACCATATATTTT
>TRBD2|TRBV5-1|-|TRBJ2-1
CASSLPGRVMLYEQFF
TGCGCCAGCAGCTTGCCCGGGAGGGTAATGCTATATGAGCAGTTCTTC
>TRBD1|TRBV11-2|-|TRBJ1-4
CASKGQFSTNEKLFF
TGTGCCAGCAAGGGACAGTTTTCAACTAATGAAAAACTGTTTTTT
>-|TRBV6-1|few|TRBJ1-5
CASSEGQATQPQHF
TGTGCCAGCAGTGAGGGGCAGGCCACTCAGCCCCAGCATTTT
>-|TRBV4-1|-|TRBJ1-1
CASSQDPGRVFTEAFF
TGCGCCAGCAGCCAAGACCCAGGGCGGGTATTCACTGAAGCTTTCTTT
>TRBD1|TRBV27|-|TRBJ2-7
CASSQGTGGRFYEQYF
TGTGCCAGCAGTCAAGGGACAGGGGGTAGATTCTACGAGCAGTACTTC
>-|TRBV21-1|-|TRBJ2-7
CASGRLGTGYPYEQYF
TGTGCCAGCGGCCGTCTCGGGACAGGGTACCCTTACGAGCAGTACTTC
>-|TRBV27|-|TRBJ1-1
CASSSLADLDTEAFF
TGTGCCAGCAGTTCCCTGGCGGATTTGGACACTGAAGCTTTCTTT
>-|TRBV12-3/TRBV12-4|-|TRBJ1-4
CASTGGVREKLFF
TGTGCCAGCACGGGCGGGGTGAGAGAAAAACTGTTTTTT
>TRBD1|TRBV18|-|TRBJ2-1
CASSLGQGRNNEQFF
TGTGCCAGCTCCCTAGGACAGGGGAGAAACAATGAGCAGTTCTTC
>-|TRBV18|-|TRBJ2-5
CASSRTDQETQYF
TGTGCCAGCTCCAGGACAGATCAAGAGACCCAGTACTTC
>TRBD1|TRBV30|-|TRBJ1-6
CAWSRQGGSPLHF
TGTGCCTGGAGTCGACAGGGTGGTTCACCCCTCCACTTT
>-|TRBV29-1|-|TRBJ1-2
CSVAPESSNYGYTF
TGCAGCGTTGCCCCTGAGTCTTCCAACTATGGCTACACCTTC
>-|TRBV4-2|-|TRBJ1-3
CASSPPGTPGNTIYF
TGTGCCAGCAGCCCACCCGGGACTCCAGGAAACACCATATATTTT
>-|TRBV11-2|once|TRBJ1-6
CASSRQQGTSNSPLHF
TGTGCCAGCAGCCGCCAACAGGGTACTTCTAATTCACCCCTCCACTTT
>TRBD2|TRBV11-1|-|TRBJ2-7
CASSLEIAGSVEQYF
TGTGCCAGCAGCTTAGAGATAGCGGGATCGGTGGAGCAGTACTTC
>TRBD1|TRBV7-2|-|TRBJ1-5
CASSQGQGRNQPQHF
TGTGCCAGCAGCCAGGGACAGGGGAGGAATCAGCCCCAGCATTTT
>TRBD1|TRBV27|-|TRBJ2-7
CASSFKGQPTYEQYF
TGTGCCAGCAGTTTTAAGGGACAGCCAACCTACGAGCAGTACTTC
>TRBD2|TRBV4-2|once|TRBJ2-1
CASSPFTSGGQYNEQFF
TGTGCCAGCAGCCCTTTTACTAGCGGGGGCCAATACAATGAGCAGTTCTTC
>-|TRBV4-1|few|TRBJ2-7
CASSQGQNLGPGEQYF
TGCGCCAGCAGCCAAGGACAGAACTTGGGCCCGGGGGAGCAGTACTTC
>-|TRBV7-2|-|TRBJ2-3
CASSLGGPDTQYF
TGTGCCAGCAGCTTAGGAGGACCGGATACGCAGTATTTT
>-|TRBV2|-|TRBJ1-2
CASSTPSLYGYTF
TGTGCCAGCAGTACTCCATCCCTCTATGGCTACACCTTC
>-|TRBV5-1|-|TRBJ2-2
CASSAGWNTGELFF
TGCGCCAGCAGTGCGGGGTGGAACACCGGGGAGCTGTTTTTT
>-|TRBV6-5|-|TRBJ2-1
CASSQLGAVRDEQFF
TGTGCCAGCAGTCAACTCGGGGCCGTAAGGGATGAGCAGTTCTTC
>TRBD1|TRBV4-1|-|TRBJ2-3
CASSQSPQLEGADRTQYF
TGCGCCAGCAGCCAAAGTCCCCAACTTGAGGGGGCCGACAGAACGCAGTATTTT
>-|TRBV28|-|TRBJ2-6
CASSSLTTGANVLTF
TGTGCCAGCAGCTCCTTGACGACCGGGGCCAACGTCCTGACTTTC
>TRBD2|TRBV13|-|TRBJ2-1
CASSSGLAVNSYNEQFF
TGTGCCAGCAGCTCGGGACTAGCGGTAAACTCCTACAATGAGCAGTTCTTC
>-|TRBV9|-|TRBJ1-1
CASSVAEGLMNTEAFF
TGTGCCAGCAGCGTGGCCGAGGGGTTAATGAACACTGAAGCTTTCTTT
>TRBD1|TRBV18|-|TRBJ1-4
CASSPSQGDNEKLFF
TGTGCCAGCTCACCATCCCAGGGGGATAATGAAAAACTGTTTTTT
>TRBD1|TRBV6-5|-|TRBJ1-2
CASSYQVRGTYGYTF
TGTGCCAGCAGTTACCAGGTCAGGGGGACCTATGGCTACACCTTC
>TRBD2|TRBV19|-|TRBJ2-7
CASSRGGFYEQYF
TGTGCCAGTAGTCGGGGGGGGTTCTACGAGCAGTACTTC
>-|TRBV3-1/TRBV3-2|-|TRBJ1-2
CASSPWGGAYGYTF
TGTGCCAGCAGCCCATGGGGGGGAGCCTATGGCTACACCTTC
>-|TRBV19|-|TRBJ2-7
CASSIGGNSYEQYF
TGTGCCAGTAGTATAGGGGGAAACTCCTACGAGCAGTACTTC
>-|TRBV6-5|-|TRBJ1-1
CASSYLSRGEAFF
TGTGCCAGCAGTTACCTGAGTAGGGGGGAAGCTTTCTTT
>-|TRBV5-1|-|TRBJ2-1
CASSGAWGTGLQGEQFF
TGCGCCAGCAGCGGGGCCTGGGGGACCGGGTTACAGGGTGAGCAGTTCTTC
>TRBD2|TRBV19|-|TRBJ2-2
CASSPLIAGGNTGELFF
TGTGCCAGTAGCCCCCTCATAGCGGGGGGAAACACCGGGGAGCTGTTTTTT
>TRBD1|TRBV5-4|-|TRBJ1-1
CASSTNTDREDTEAFF
TGTGCCAGCAGCACGAATACGGACAGGGAGGACACTGAAGCTTTCTTT
>-|TRBV5-1|once|TRBJ1-4
CASSLRTANEKLFF
TGCGCCAGCAGCTTAAGGACAGCTAATGAAAAACTGTTTTTT
>-|TRBV30|-|TRBJ1-6
CAWSVRENSPLHF
TGTGCCTGGAGTGTCAGGGAAAATTCACCCCTCCACTTT
>TRBD1|TRBV9|-|TRBJ2-7
CASSEGDRWTEQYF
TGTGCCAGCAGCGAGGGGGACAGGTGGACCGAGCAGTACTTC
>-|TRBV7-9|-|TRBJ1-4
CASSLNGNEKLFF
TGTGCCAGCAGCTTAAACGGCAATGAAAAACTGTTTTTT
>-|TRBV12-3/TRBV12-4|-|TRBJ1-5
CATLPGNQPQHF
TGTGCCACCTTACCGGGCAATCAGCCCCAGCATTTT
>TRBD2|TRBV30|-|TRBJ2-3
CAWSAWLAGEADTQYF
TGTGCCTGGAGTGCTTGGCTAGCGGGAGAGGCAGATACGCAGTATTTT
>TRBD1|TRBV4-1|-|TRBJ2-7
CASSRRTGASYEQYF
TGCGCCAGCAGCCGAAGGACAGGCGCCTCCTACGAGCAGTACTTC